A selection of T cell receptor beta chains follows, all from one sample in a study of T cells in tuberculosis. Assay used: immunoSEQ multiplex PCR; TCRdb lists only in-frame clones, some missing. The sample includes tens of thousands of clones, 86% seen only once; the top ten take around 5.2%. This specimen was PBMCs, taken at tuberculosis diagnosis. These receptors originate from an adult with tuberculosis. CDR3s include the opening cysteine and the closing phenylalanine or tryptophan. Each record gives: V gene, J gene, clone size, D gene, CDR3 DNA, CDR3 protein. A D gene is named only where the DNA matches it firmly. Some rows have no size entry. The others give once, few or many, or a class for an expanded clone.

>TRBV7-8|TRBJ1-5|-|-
TGTGCCAGCAGCTTACGGTTAAATCAGCCCCAGCATTTT
CASSLRLNQPQHF
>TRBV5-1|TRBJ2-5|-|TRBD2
TGCGCCAGCAGCTTCTCCGGGACTAGCGGGGGCCCTCTTCAAGAGACCCAGTACTTC
CASSFSGTSGGPLQETQYF
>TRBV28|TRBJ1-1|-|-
TGTGCCAGCAGCAACAAGGGGGTGGTGAACACTGAAGCTTTCTTT
CASSNKGVVNTEAFF
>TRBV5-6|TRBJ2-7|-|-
TGTGCCAGCACCCAAGGGGGCGAGCAGTACTTC
CASTQGGEQYF
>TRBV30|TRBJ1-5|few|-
TGTGCCTGGGCGGAGAAGGGAGCCCAGCCCCAGCATTTT
CAWAEKGAQPQHF
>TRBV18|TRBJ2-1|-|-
TGTGCCAGCTCACCAGACAGCCTCAATGAGCAGTTCTTC
CASSPDSLNEQFF
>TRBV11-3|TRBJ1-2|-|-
TGTGCCAGCAGTTTGCCAGCTACAGGTAGGTTCCGAACAAACTATGGCTACACCTTC
CASSLPATGRFRTNYGYTF
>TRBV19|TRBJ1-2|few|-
TGTGCCAGTAGTATCCTCGACGGGGGGTATGGCTACACCTTC
CASSILDGGYGYTF
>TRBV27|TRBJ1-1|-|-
TGTGCCAGCAGAGCCATCGGCGGCCCTGAAGCTTTCTTT
CASRAIGGPEAFF
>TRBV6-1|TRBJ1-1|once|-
TGTGCCAGCCAGGGACACGTGAACACTGAAGCTTTCTTT
CASQGHVNTEAFF
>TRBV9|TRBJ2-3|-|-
TGTGCCAGCAGCGTAGGGGGGACTGCTAGCACAGATACGCAGTATTTT
CASSVGGTASTDTQYF
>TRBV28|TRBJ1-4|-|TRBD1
TGTGCCAGCAGTTTGGGGACAGGGGTCGAAAAACTGTTTTTT
CASSLGTGVEKLFF
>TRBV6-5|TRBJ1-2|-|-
TGTGCCACCACCGTGGGAGGGGACACCTTTGGCTACACCTTC
CATTVGGDTFGYTF
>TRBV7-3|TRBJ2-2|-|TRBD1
TGTGCCAGCAGCTTAGTGGGACAGGGGGCCCCCGGGGAGCTGTTTTTT
CASSLVGQGAPGELFF
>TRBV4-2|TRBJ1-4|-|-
TGTGCCAGCAGCCAAGGGGGGCCTGAGAGAAAACTGTTTTTT
CASSQGGPERKLFF
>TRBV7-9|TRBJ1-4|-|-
TGCGGTTGGTCGAAGGACAGAACTAATGAAAAACTGTTTTTT
CGWSKDRTNEKLFF
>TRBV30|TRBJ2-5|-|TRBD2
TGTGCCTGGAGTAGGGGCGGGAGCGGGACCCAGTACTTC
CAWSRGGSGTQYF
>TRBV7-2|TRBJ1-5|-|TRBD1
TGTGCCAGCAGCCCAGGGGGCCTTAACAATCAGCCCCAGCATTTT
CASSPGGLNNQPQHF
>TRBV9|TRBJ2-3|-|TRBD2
TGTGCCAGCAGCGTCCCGGGACTAGCGGGGGGGCTGGGCACAGATACGCAGTATTTT
CASSVPGLAGGLGTDTQYF
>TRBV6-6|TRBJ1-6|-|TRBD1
TGTGCCAGCAGACTCACAGGGGTCCATTCACCCCTCCACTTT
CASRLTGVHSPLHF
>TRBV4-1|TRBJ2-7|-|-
TGCGCCAGCAGCCAAGTCGCAGGGTACTACGAGCAGTACTTC
CASSQVAGYYEQYF
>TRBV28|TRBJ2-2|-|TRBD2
TGTGCCAGCAGTGGGAGACTAGCGGGAGGTAAAGACACCGGGGAGCTGTTTTTT
CASSGRLAGGKDTGELFF
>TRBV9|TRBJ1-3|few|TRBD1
TGTGCCAGCAGTTCCACAGGGGTCTCTGGAAACACCATATATTTT
CASSSTGVSGNTIYF
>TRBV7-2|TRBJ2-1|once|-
TGTGCCAGCAGCTTAAAAGCGGCGGATTACAATGAGCAGTTCTTC
CASSLKAADYNEQFF
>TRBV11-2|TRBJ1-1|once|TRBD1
TGTGCCAGCAGCCCCCAGACAGGGGTAGGCACTGAAGCTTTCTTT
CASSPQTGVGTEAFF
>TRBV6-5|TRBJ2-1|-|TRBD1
TGTGCCAGCGGGTACAGGGGGCGTTCCAATGAGCAGTTCTTC
CASGYRGRSNEQFF
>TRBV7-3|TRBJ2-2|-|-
TGTGCCAGCAGCTTAATGGCGGCCAACACCGGGGAGCTGTTTTTT
CASSLMAANTGELFF
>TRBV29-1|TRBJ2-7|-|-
TGCAGCGTTGAAGATATCTACGAGCAGTACTTC
CSVEDIYEQYF
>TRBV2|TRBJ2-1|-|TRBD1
TGTGCCAGCAGGACGCTAGGGACAGGTTCATCCTACAATGAGCAGTTCTTC
CASRTLGTGSSYNEQFF
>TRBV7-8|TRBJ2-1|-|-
TGTGCCAGCAGCTTAGTAGGGGGAAACCAGTTAGGTGAGCAGTTCTTC
CASSLVGGNQLGEQFF
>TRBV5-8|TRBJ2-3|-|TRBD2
TGTGCCAGCAGCTTGGGAACTAGCGGGGGTACAGATACGCAGTATTTT
CASSLGTSGGTDTQYF
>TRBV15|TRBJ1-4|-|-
TGTGCCACCAGCAGAGATCGCGCTCGGGGATCCGAAAAACTGTTTTTT
CATSRDRARGSEKLFF
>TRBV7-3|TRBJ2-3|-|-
TGTGCCAGCAGCACAGGGACAGATACGCAGTATTTT
CASSTGTDTQYF
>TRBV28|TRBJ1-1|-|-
TGTGCCAGCAGCCCCCCCCAGTTGAACACTGAAGCTTTCTTT
CASSPPQLNTEAFF
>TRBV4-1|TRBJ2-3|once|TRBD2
TGCGCCAGCAGCCAAGATAGGGTACAGCGGGAGGATCTAGATACGCAGTATTTT
CASSQDRVQREDLDTQYF